The TCR beta chain described here comes from a study of shared T cell receptors in the human thymus. Germline CDR1 LGHNA, CDR2 YSLEER. The CDR3 has 18 residues. With V trimmed by 3 bases and J by 0 bases, 7 bases remained unmatched. The protocol was immunoSEQ multiplex PCR, while the TCRdb copy is restricted to in-frame clones and leaves out a portion. In the table there are hundreds of thousands of clones, approximately 87% of which are singletons. The same data also contributed to another study, on human thymus T cells. That publication notes: The people who donated were healthy Finnish babies having corrective surgery for congenital heart defects. Corrective heart surgery yielded resections, and these provided the thymus tissue. Thymic and blood repertoires seemed to show skewed V and J gene use.

The sequencing input was thymocytes. This rearrangement joins TRBV4-3 to TRBJ2-1; 11 nucleotides align to TRBD2. This sequence was found in a boy under two years old with a congenital heart defect. The DNA of the CDR3 is TGCGCCAGCAGCCACTGTGGGACTAGCGGTAGCTCCTACAATGAGCAGTTCTTC. Protein product: CASSHCGTSGSSYNEQFF.